This passage covers 23 T cell receptor beta chains from one sample sequenced in a study of blood T cells in healthy people across ages (dated by TCRdb to about 2015). Libraries were constructed by 5' RACE. The sequencing machine was an Illumina HiSeq 2500. The second PCR ran for about 6 to 11 cycles and used a J-beta primer mix along with a sample-barcoded 5' primer. TCRdb reworked the public reads: Q25 trimming with fastp, MiXCR clone assembly, productive beta chains retained. All rows with the same CDR3 protein become a single entry with the most common DNA and genes. The sample table holds roughly 800,000 distinct CDR3 sequences, of which roughly 25% were seen once. The leading ten clones occupy 9.4% of the sample. These data were likewise used in another study, on T cells of mothers and their children.

Source material: blood. The receptors shown here come from a boy aged 10-17 years in good health.

The J gene is TRBJ1-5, the V gene TRBV21-1. TRBV21-1 is given as a pseudogene. CDR3 length: 11 residues. The CDR3 protein is CASNSRMPQHF. The DNA of the CDR3 is TGTGCCAGCAATTCGAGGATGCCCCAGCATTTT.

Note on this clonotype: A much more abundant neighbour one base away suggests this may be a read error. The genes are TRBV4-2 and TRBJ1-2, with D hard to call. The CDR3 covers 11 residues. Trimming stripped 1 base from V and 4 bases from J, with 1 base between. CDR1 is LGHNA, CDR2 YNFKEQ, per germline. The CDR3 DNA follows: TGTGCCAGCAGCCAAGCCTATGGCTACACCTTC. Amino acid sequence: CASSQAYGYTF.

A few counts support this clonotype. The rearrangement links TRBV27 to TRBJ1-1; unclear D gene. The CDR3 spans 14 residues. Trimming removed 7 bases at V and 4 bases at J, with 16 bases between. CDR1 and CDR2 from the germline V gene are MNHEY and SMNVEV (reference sequence). DNA of the CDR3: TGTGCCAGCAACCTGTTAAGCGGAGGCACTGAAGCTTTCTTT. Translated: CASNLLSGGTEAFF.

This rearrangement joins TRBV4-1 to TRBJ2-7; D may be TRBD1 (5 bases). The CDR3 loop spans 15 amino acids. Trimming took 4 bases from V and 2 from J, leaving 15 bases between them. Germline values: CDR1 MGHRA, CDR2 YSYEKL. This CDR3 is CASSPTIKGTYEQYF. The DNA for the CDR3 is TGCGCCAGCAGCCCTACTATTAAGGGGACCTACGAGCAGTACTTC.

This chain links TRBV20-1 with TRBJ2-7; 11 bases agree with TRBD2. The CDR3 is 14 residues long. The V and J ends lost 4 bases and 4 bases, in that order; junction bases with no gene match: 6. Germline CDR1 is DFQATT and CDR2 is SNEGSKA (reference sequence). In DNA, the CDR3 is TGCAGTGCTACTTTAGCGGGAGGGCCATACGAGCAGTACTTC. The encoded protein is CSATLAGGPYEQYF.

The chain carries TRBV3-1 and TRBJ1-3, with D possibly being TRBD1 (5 bases). Germline CDR1 reads LGHDT; CDR2 reads YNNKEL (reference sequence). The V end was cut by 0 bases, the J end by 2 bases, with 17 bases between. The CDR3 extends over 18 amino acids. CDR3 sequence reads: CASSQDWSVGVPGNTIYF. CDR3 coding DNA: TGTGCCAGCAGCCAAGACTGGTCGGTAGGGGTTCCTGGAAACACCATATATTTT.

This clonotype turned up a few times. This chain links TRBV5-6 with TRBJ2-4, with a weak D call TRBD2 (6 bases). V lost 4 bases, J lost 10 bases, and 9 bases lay in between. CDR1 is SGHDT, CDR2 YYEEEE, per germline. The CDR3 sequence is 11 residues long. DNA for the CDR3: TGTGCCAGCAGCGAAGGGACTATTCAGTACTTC. It specifies CASSEGTIQYF.

This clonotype was counted only a few times. The V and J genes are TRBV29-1 and TRBJ2-5, with a possible D match to TRBD1 (5 bases). The J call is doubtful: the DNA matches TRBJ2-7 better. This CDR3 comprises 11 residues. Germline loops: CDR1 SQVTM, CDR2 ANQGSEA. In nucleotides, the CDR3 is TGCAGCGTTGAGACAGATGACGAGCAGTACTTC. It translates to CSVETDDEQYF.

This chain links TRBV12-5 with TRBJ2-5; unclear D gene. The CDR3 runs to 13 residues. Germline CDR1 reads LGHNT; CDR2 reads FRNRAP. Trimming cost V 6 bases and J 2 bases, with 10 bases left between them. Written as DNA, the CDR3 is TGTGCTAGTGGGGCAGACTGGCAAGAGACCCAGTACTTC. Translation gives CASGADWQETQYF.

This clonotype has more than one count but fewer than ten. The chain employs TRBV20-1 and TRBJ2-5; D not resolved. Trimming left V 0 bases short and J 0 bases short, with 14 bases between. The CDR3 extends over 16 amino acids. Germline values: CDR1 DFQATT, CDR2 SNEGSKA (reference sequence). The CDR3 here is CSAREWSIGYQETQYF. The CDR3 DNA sequence: TGCAGTGCTAGAGAGTGGTCGATCGGGTACCAAGAGACCCAGTACTTC.

The V gene is TRBV5-1, the J gene TRBJ2-1, with a tentative D call TRBD2 (5 bases). The germline V gene encodes CDR1 SGHRS and CDR2 YFSETQ. The V and J ends lost 6 bases and 6 bases respectively, with 16 bases between them. The CDR3 totals 14 residues. Here the CDR3 DNA reads TGCGCCAGCATGGGGAGCATCAATTTCAATGAGCAGTTCTTC. It specifies CASMGSINFNEQFF.

The genes are TRBV7-9 and TRBJ2-7; D uncertain. Gene TRBJ2-5 matches the end of the DNA better, so the J call may be wrong. Germline V gene sequence: CDR1 SEHNR, CDR2 FQNEAQ (reference sequence). This CDR3 region has 14 residues. In DNA form, the CDR3 reads TGTGCCAGCAGCCCACGGGTTGCAGAAGAGACCCAGTACTTC. Amino acids: CASSPRVAEETQYF.

This clonotype was counted a single time. The gene calls are TRBV20-1 and TRBJ2-7, with TRBD1 identical over 7 bases. CDR3 size: 15 residues. Unmatched junction bases numbered 22, after V lost 8 bases and J lost 9 bases. Germline V CDR1 and CDR2: DFQATT, SNEGSKA (reference sequence). CDR3 bases: TGCAGTTTGGCACTTACAGGGGTTATAGGCAGTGTGCAGTACTTC. This encodes CSLALTGVIGSVQYF.

The V and J genes are TRBV5-1 and TRBJ1-6; D is undetermined. Trimming shortened V by 2 bases and J by 7 bases, and 7 bases separated the two germline ends. Germline CDR1 and CDR2: SGHRS and YFSETQ. The CDR3 loop spans 13 amino acids. The CDR3 DNA reads as TGCGCCAGCAGCTTCGACACCAATTCACCCCTCCACTTT. It encodes CASSFDTNSPLHF. Full variable domain (rest looked up from reference TRBV5-1 and TRBJ1-6): KAGVTQTPRYLIKTRGQQVTLSCSPISGHRSVSWYQQTPGQGLQFLFEYFSETQRNKGNFPGRFSGRQFSNSRSEMNVSTLELGDSALYLCASSFDTNSPLHFGNGTRLTVT.

This clonotype was seen only a few times. The chain joins TRBV3-1 to TRBJ2-1; D ambiguous. Trimming left V 3 bases short and J 0 bases short, with 9 bases between. The CDR3 has 15 residues. In germline, CDR1 is LGHDT, CDR2 YNNKEL (reference sequence). CDR3 protein: CASSHDLDSYNEQFF. CDR3 sequence (DNA): TGTGCCAGCAGCCACGACCTAGACTCCTACAATGAGCAGTTCTTC.

The table lists this clonotype with a few counts. The J gene is TRBJ1-1, the V gene TRBV25-1; D is perhaps TRBD1 (5 bases). CDR1 and CDR2 (germline): MGHDK, SYGVNS. The CDR3 extends over 15 amino acids. V was cut by 3 bases and J by 8 bases, with 19 bases left in between. CDR3 in DNA: TGTGCCAGCAGTGAGGGGGGGATTCTGACTTGGGAAGCTTTCTTT. Translated: CASSEGGILTWEAFF.

The chain links TRBV11-3 to TRBJ2-5; TRBD1 matches 7 bases. The CDR3 runs 16 residues. Per germline, CDR1 SGHNT and CDR2 YENEEA. The V segment lost 5 bases and the J segment 0 bases; nucleotides outside the gene matches: 9. The CDR3: CASSLGDSSYQETQYF. The CDR3 nucleotides are TGTGCCAGCAGCCTAGGGGACAGCTCGTACCAAGAGACCCAGTACTTC.

V is TRBV29-1 and J is TRBJ2-5, with D unclear. V was pared by 3 bases and J by 5 bases, with 16 bases between. Per germline, CDR1 SQVTM and CDR2 ANQGSEA. The CDR3 totals 14 residues. The DNA for the CDR3 is TGCAGCGTTGATATGTCCTCCTCTACGGAGACCCAGTACTTC. Its protein is CSVDMSSSTETQYF.

V gene TRBV7-8 combines with J gene TRBJ1-6, with D possibly matching TRBD1 (6 bases). This CDR3 is built from 15 residues. V was pared by 4 bases and J by 8 bases, with 15 bases between. Germline V gene lookup returns CDR1 SGHVS and CDR2 FQNEAQ. The CDR3 reads CASSYSGVRDSPLHF. CDR3 nucleotides: TGTGCCAGCAGCTATTCAGGGGTCCGGGATTCACCCCTCCACTTT. Combining the CDR3 with reference TRBV7-8 and TRBJ1-6 gives the whole variable domain GAGVSQSPRYKVAKRGQDVALRCDPISGHVSLFWYQQALGQGPEFLTYFQNEAQLDKSGLPSDRFFAERPEGSVSTLKIQRTQQEDSAVYLCASSYSGVRDSPLHFGNGTRLTVT.

In its sample, this clonotype was seen a few times. Its ends do not fully match the called genes, so a read error is possible. The rearrangement links TRBV9 to TRBJ2-7; TRBD2 agrees at 13 bases. The CDR3 totals 16 residues. From germline, CDR1 is SGDLS and CDR2 YYNGEE. The CDR3 DNA reads as TGTGCCAACAGCCCTCAGGGACTAGCGGGAACCTACGAGCAGTACTTC. It codes for CANSPQGLAGTYEQYF. The variable domain in full, with the rest retrieved from reference TRBV9 and TRBJ2-7, is DSGVTQTPKHLITATGQRVTLRCSPRSGDLSVYWYQQSLDQGLQFLIQYYNGEERAKGNILERFSAQQFPDLHSELNLSSLELGDSALYFCANSPQGLAGTYEQYFGPGTRLTVT.

The chain couples TRBV20-1 to TRBJ2-7; 9 nucleotides agree with TRBD2. CDR1 is DFQATT, CDR2 SNEGSKA, per germline (reference sequence). The CDR3 runs 15 residues. V gave up 0 bases and J gave up 4 bases; unmatched junction bases: 7. In DNA, the CDR3 is TGCAGTGCTAGAGATGTCAGCGGGAGGTTGTACGAGCAGTACTTC. It codes for CSARDVSGRLYEQYF.

The rearrangement joins TRBV29-1 to TRBJ1-2; 8 nucleotides match TRBD1. Germline values: CDR1 SQVTM, CDR2 ANQGSEA. The CDR3 length is 12 residues. Trimming at V came to 6 bases and at J to 8 bases, leaving 8 bases not matched to a gene. CDR3 nucleotides: TGCAGCGTGGGAAGGACAGGGACCGGCTACACCTTC. This encodes CSVGRTGTGYTF. The complete variable domain, with remaining parts taken from reference TRBV29-1 and TRBJ1-2, reads SAVISQKPSRDICQRGTSLTIQCQVDSQVTMMFWYRQQPGQSLTLIATANQGSEATYESGFVIDKFPISRPNLTFSTLTVSNMSPEDSSIYLCSVGRTGTGYTFGSGTRLTVV.

The J gene is TRBJ2-3, the V gene TRBV10-3, with no clear D. In germline, CDR1 is ENHRY, CDR2 SYGVKD. V was cut by 0 bases and J by 0 bases, with 10 bases left in between. The CDR3 length is 16 residues. CDR3 sequence (DNA): TGTGCCATCAGTGAGTCGAACCCTGGGAGCACAGATACGCAGTATTTT. Protein: CAISESNPGSTDTQYF.